Listed below are T cell receptor beta chains from one sample, sequenced in a study of early T cells in non-severe SARS-CoV-2 infection. One entry per CDR3 protein, called by TCRdb with MiXCR from the 5' RACE reads. The profile shows tens of thousands of distinct CDR3 sequences, about a tenth of them singletons. The sequenced material came from whole blood. The source of these receptors is an adult who was a healthcare worker with PCR-confirmed SARS-CoV-2 infection or an uninfected control (not recorded which). CDR3s include the opening cysteine and the closing phenylalanine or tryptophan. A D gene is named only where the DNA matches it firmly. The size of a clone is reported for some rows only, either as once, few or many, or as a class for expanded clones.

clone size: many
CDR3 length: 12
D gene: .
V gene: TRBV2
J gene: TRBJ1-3
CDR3 protein: CASTYTRNTIYF
CDR3 DNA: TGTGCCAGCACCTACACAAGAAACACCATATATTTT

clone size: few
CDR3 length: 15
D gene: .
V gene: TRBV20-1
J gene: TRBJ1-2
CDR3 protein: CSARQSMEKGYGYTF
CDR3 DNA: TGCAGTGCTAGACAATCCATGGAGAAGGGGTATGGCTACACCTTC

clone size: .
CDR3 length: 16
D gene: .
V gene: TRBV18
J gene: TRBJ2-1
CDR3 protein: CASSPLRPGRRNEQFF
CDR3 DNA: TGTGCCAGCTCACCGTTAAGGCCAGGTAGACGGAATGAGCAGTTCTTC

clone size: many
CDR3 length: 17
D gene: .
V gene: TRBV12-3/TRBV12-4
J gene: TRBJ1-1
CDR3 protein: CASSIPSPGQRPTEAFF
CDR3 DNA: TGTGCCAGCAGTATCCCGTCTCCGGGCCAGAGGCCCACTGAAGCTTTCTTT

clone size: many
CDR3 length: 16
D gene: TRBD2
V gene: TRBV18
J gene: TRBJ2-7
CDR3 protein: CASSPSGGAQGYEQYF
CDR3 DNA: TGTGCCAGCTCGCCTAGCGGGGGGGCACAAGGGTACGAGCAGTACTTC

clone size: .
CDR3 length: 16
D gene: TRBD2
V gene: TRBV18
J gene: TRBJ2-3
CDR3 protein: CASSPFASGATDTQYF
CDR3 DNA: TGTGCCAGCTCACCATTTGCTAGCGGGGCCACAGATACGCAGTATTTT

clone size: .
CDR3 length: 16
D gene: .
V gene: TRBV12-3/TRBV12-4
J gene: TRBJ2-2
CDR3 protein: CASSLRDGPKTGELFF
CDR3 DNA: TGTGCCAGCAGTTTACGGGACGGACCGAAGACCGGGGAGCTGTTTTTT

clone size: many
CDR3 length: 15
D gene: .
V gene: TRBV4-1
J gene: TRBJ2-4
CDR3 protein: CASSQEGAGVGIQYF
CDR3 DNA: TGCGCCAGCAGCCAAGAGGGGGCTGGGGTTGGCATTCAGTACTTC

clone size: .
CDR3 length: 13
D gene: .
V gene: TRBV20-1
J gene: TRBJ2-5
CDR3 protein: CSAPSGLQETQYF
CDR3 DNA: TGCAGTGCTCCATCGGGACTCCAAGAGACCCAGTACTTC

clone size: few
CDR3 length: 12
D gene: .
V gene: TRBV27
J gene: TRBJ2-1
CDR3 protein: CASSSSRAEQFF
CDR3 DNA: TGTGCCAGCAGTTCCTCTAGGGCTGAGCAGTTCTTC

clone size: many
CDR3 length: 15
D gene: TRBD1
V gene: TRBV4-1
J gene: TRBJ1-5
CDR3 protein: CASSQGRQGGQPQHF
CDR3 DNA: TGCGCCAGCAGCCAAGGCCGACAGGGCGGTCAGCCCCAGCATTTT

clone size: .
CDR3 length: 13
D gene: .
V gene: TRBV29-1
J gene: TRBJ2-7
CDR3 protein: CSVLQRPRSPQYF
CDR3 DNA: TGCAGCGTTCTCCAGAGGCCCCGCTCCCCGCAGTACTTC

clone size: few
CDR3 length: 14
D gene: TRBD2
V gene: TRBV11-2
J gene: TRBJ2-7
CDR3 protein: CASARLAGGHEQYF
CDR3 DNA: TGTGCCAGCGCCCGACTAGCGGGGGGCCACGAGCAGTACTTC

clone size: few
CDR3 length: 13
D gene: .
V gene: TRBV7-9
J gene: TRBJ1-5
CDR3 protein: CASSQGTNQPQHF
CDR3 DNA: TGTGCCAGCAGCCAAGGGACTAATCAGCCCCAGCATTTT

clone size: .
CDR3 length: 14
D gene: .
V gene: TRBV30
J gene: TRBJ2-7
CDR3 protein: CAWRLAGARYEQYF
CDR3 DNA: TGTGCCTGGAGATTAGCAGGGGCGCGGTACGAGCAGTACTTC

clone size: few
CDR3 length: 15
D gene: .
V gene: TRBV20-1
J gene: TRBJ2-7
CDR3 protein: CSALSGSSGAYEQYF
CDR3 DNA: TGCAGTGCCCTTTCTGGGAGCTCTGGGGCCTACGAGCAGTACTTC

clone size: few
CDR3 length: 14
D gene: .
V gene: TRBV7-2
J gene: TRBJ1-1
CDR3 protein: CASSLLRGLDPDLF
CDR3 DNA: TGTGCCAGCAGCCTCCTTCGGGGTTTGGACCCAGATCTTTTT

clone size: few
CDR3 length: 12
D gene: TRBD1
V gene: TRBV29-1
J gene: TRBJ2-7
CDR3 protein: CSVWDRGYEQYF
CDR3 DNA: TGCAGCGTTTGGGACAGGGGCTACGAGCAGTACTTC

clone size: few
CDR3 length: 12
D gene: .
V gene: TRBV29-1
J gene: TRBJ2-5
CDR3 protein: CSVVPGQETQYF
CDR3 DNA: TGCAGCGTCGTCCCAGGGCAAGAGACCCAGTACTTC

clone size: many
CDR3 length: 19
D gene: TRBD2
V gene: TRBV6-5
J gene: TRBJ2-2
CDR3 protein: CASSWTPAAGLADTGELFF
CDR3 DNA: TGTGCCAGCAGTTGGACCCCGGCGGCGGGACTAGCGGACACCGGGGAGCTGTTTTTT

clone size: few
CDR3 length: 13
D gene: .
V gene: TRBV30
J gene: TRBJ2-7
CDR3 protein: CACSTGEGYEQYF
CDR3 DNA: TGTGCCTGCTCGACAGGAGAGGGCTACGAGCAGTACTTC

clone size: few
CDR3 length: 14
D gene: TRBD1
V gene: TRBV7-9
J gene: TRBJ1-1
CDR3 protein: CASSLQGVFTEAFF
CDR3 DNA: TGTGCCAGCAGCTTACAGGGGGTTTTCACTGAAGCTTTCTTT

clone size: many
CDR3 length: 16
D gene: .
V gene: TRBV2
J gene: TRBJ2-5
CDR3 protein: CASRTGTRQLRETQYF
CDR3 DNA: TGTGCCAGCAGGACCGGGACAAGACAGCTACGTGAGACCCAGTACTTC

clone size: many
CDR3 length: 18
D gene: TRBD1
V gene: TRBV5-1
J gene: TRBJ2-1
CDR3 protein: CASSSPTDGTGGHNEQFF
CDR3 DNA: TGCGCCAGCAGCTCGCCTACCGACGGGACAGGTGGGCACAATGAGCAGTTCTTC

clone size: few
CDR3 length: 16
D gene: TRBD2
V gene: TRBV10-3
J gene: TRBJ2-3
CDR3 protein: CAISDLAGAGTDTQYF
CDR3 DNA: TGTGCCATCAGTGACCTAGCGGGGGCGGGCACAGATACGCAGTATTTT